The clone carrying this TCR beta chain showed up just a few times. The antigen is unknown. This record belongs to a study of metastatic and nonmetastatic thyroid tumors. At the level of the study: Comparison of repertoires was carried out across blood and tumor or nodule tissue from malignant and benign thyroid patients. Study results and caveats: In blood and tumor, TCR beta diversity was reportedly significantly higher in malignant thyroid tumors than in benign nodules.

The germline V and J ends were trimmed by 0 bases and 3 bases, with 12 bases remaining between them. CDR3 length: 15 residues. Germline CDR1 MRHNA, CDR2 SNTAGT. All patients reached thyroid surgery having received no treatment beforehand. Original data processing: Building a distant-metastasis classifier for papillary thyroid cancer drew on CDR3 differences across clinicopathological groups. TCRdb reassembled clones from the PCR reads with MiXCR. In this record, the V and J calls reflect TCRdb's handling and not the investigators' own analysis. The sample includes fewer than 70,000 clones, just under 30% of them seen just once.

The chain uses TRBV6-4 and TRBJ2-7; no clear D. Source material: blood. This clonotype was sampled from a female donor with papillary thyroid cancer or a benign thyroid nodule (not recorded which). Some clones in this sample may be carry-over from other donors' samples. The CDR3 coding sequence is TGTGCCAGCAGTGACTCGAGTAGGACGTGCTACGAGCAGTACTTC. This gives the protein CASSDSSRTCYEQYF.